These 17 T cell receptor beta chains share one sample of origin, sequenced in a study of graft-versus-host responses after intestinal transplantation. Antigens for these TCRs are unknown. The data were produced by immunoSEQ multiplex PCR, yet TCRdb's version contains in-frame clones alone and is incomplete. The data hold approximately 75,000 clones, with nearly 90% observed a single time. Material: unstimulated CD8+ T cells sorted from spleen or lymph node cells, obtained before transplant. These receptor sequences come from a human donor who was the organ donor for an intestinal transplant.

This clone was seen a single time. The chain employs TRBV28 and TRBJ2-1; TRBD2 matches 9 bases. CDR1 MDHEN and CDR2 SYDVKM come from the germline V gene. V lost 2 bases to trimming and J lost 5 bases; unmatched junction nucleotides: 1. CDR3 length: 14 amino acids. CDR3 DNA sequence: TGTGCCAGCAGTTTAGGGACTAGCCACAATGAGCAGTTCTTC. Its translation: CASSLGTSHNEQFF.

The gene calls are TRBV9 and TRBJ2-1, with 12 positions matching TRBD1. Germline V lookup: CDR1 SGDLS, CDR2 YYNGEE. V trimming: 3 bases; J trimming: 9 bases; junction bases outside the gene matches: 7. This CDR3 has 15 residues. The DNA of the CDR3 is TGTGCCAGCAGCGACCGGGACAGGGGGCAGGGTGAGCAGTTCTTC. It specifies CASSDRDRGQGEQFF.

The chain has TRBV7-3 and TRBJ1-2; 7 bases are a match to TRBD1. J was trimmed by 4 bases and V by 1 base; bases with no gene match: 3. Germline assignment: CDR1 SGHTA and CDR2 FQGTGA. This CDR3 has 14 residues. CDR3 sequence: CASSLMQGVYGYTF. DNA for the CDR3: TGTGCCAGCAGCTTAATGCAGGGGGTCTATGGCTACACCTTC.

The chain employs TRBV5-1 and TRBJ2-1, with 9 bases that match TRBD2. CDR3 length: 15 residues. The J segment lost 4 bases and the V segment lost 4 bases, leaving 6 bases of the junction unmatched. The germline gives CDR1 SGHRS, CDR2 YFSETQ. The CDR3 reads CASSIASGTYNEQFF. CDR3 bases: TGCGCCAGCAGCATAGCTAGCGGGACTTACAATGAGCAGTTCTTC.

In this sample, this clone turned up once. The chain links TRBV5-1 to TRBJ1-1; tentative D call: TRBD1 (6 bases). V was clipped by 0 bases and J by 8 bases, with 14 bases between them. CDR3 length: 14 residues. CDR1 and CDR2 (germline): SGHRS, YFSETQ. CDR3 nucleotide sequence: TGCGCCAGCAGCTTGGCTGGTGGGGGCACAGAAGCTTTCTTT. Encoded protein: CASSLAGGGTEAFF.

This sequence joins TRBV27 and TRBJ1-1, with a weak D call TRBD1 (6 bases). The CDR3 has 14 residues. CDR1 is MNHEY and CDR2 is SMNVEV in the germline V gene (reference sequence). Trimming pared 6 bases from V and 2 bases from J, leaving 13 bases between. In DNA, the CDR3 is TGTGCCAGCAGCTTGGGACACAGAAACACTGAAGCTTTCTTT. Translating it yields CASSLGHRNTEAFF.

The chain joins TRBV5-1 to TRBJ1-1; D ambiguous. Deletions cut 2 bases from V and 1 base from J, with 6 bases between. The CDR3 is 13 residues long. Germline CDR1 reads SGHRS; CDR2 reads YFSETQ. The CDR3, as DNA: TGCGCCAGCAGCTTCCGGGGGAACACTGAAGCTTTCTTT. Translated, it gives CASSFRGNTEAFF.

This clone was counted only a few times. The chain employs TRBV6-4 and TRBJ2-3, with 8 positions matching TRBD2. Germline CDR1 MRHNA, CDR2 SNTAGT. The CDR3 contains 14 residues. V was clipped by 8 bases and J by 2 bases; unmatched bases: 6. CDR3 coding DNA: TGTGCCAGCGCGGGGGGCAGAGACACAGATACGCAGTATTTT. Amino acid sequence: CASAGGRDTDTQYF.

The chain is built from TRBV4-3 and TRBJ1-4, with 8 bases fitting TRBD1. The CDR3 length is 15 residues. Trimming removed 3 bases from V and 6 bases from J; junction bases left unmatched: 6. Germline lookup yields CDR1 LGHNA and CDR2 YSLEER. The CDR3 sequence is CASSQEDREDEKLFF. The CDR3 DNA reads TGCGCCAGCAGCCAGGAGGACAGGGAGGATGAAAAACTGTTTTTT.

The rearrangement uses TRBV16 and TRBJ1-2, with 9 bases identical to TRBD1. The germline gives CDR1 KGHSY, CDR2 FQNENV. V gave up 1 base and J gave up 8 bases; unmatched junction bases: 8. The CDR3 consists of 15 residues. CDR3 in amino acids: CASSQFLQGAKGYTF. CDR3 in DNA: TGTGCCAGCAGCCAATTCCTACAGGGGGCGAAGGGCTACACCTTC.

The chain carries TRBV5-4 and TRBJ1-6; D gene unclear. The V and J ends lost 4 bases and 6 bases respectively, with 17 bases between them. The germline CDR1 and CDR2 sequences are SGHNT and YYREEE (reference sequence). The CDR3 contains 16 residues. CDR3 sequence reads: CASSDAGLEVNSPLHF. The DNA of the CDR3 is TGTGCCAGCAGCGACGCCGGCCTAGAAGTTAATTCACCCCTCCACTTT.

The chain carries TRBV28 and TRBJ1-1; D is possibly TRBD1 (6 bases). The CDR3 spans 13 residues. Looked up from germline, CDR1 is MDHEN and CDR2 is SYDVKM. V was trimmed by 6 bases and J by 0 bases, leaving 8 bases between them. CDR3 loop: CASSQGMNTEAFF. In nucleotides, the CDR3 is TGTGCCAGCAGCCAGGGGATGAACACTGAAGCTTTCTTT. Complete variable domain (other parts from reference TRBV28 and TRBJ1-1): DVKVTQSSRYLVKRTGEKVFLECVQDMDHENMFWYRQDPGLGLRLIYFSYDVKMKEKGDIPEGYSVSREKKERFSLILESASTNQTSMYLCASSQGMNTEAFFGQGTRLTVV.

This sequence joins TRBV5-6 and TRBJ2-5; TRBD2 aligns across 12 bases. Germline V CDR1 and CDR2: SGHDT, YYEEEE. There are 17 residues in the CDR3. V was pared by 0 bases and J by 5 bases, with 8 bases of the junction left unmatched. The CDR3 reads CASSLELAGGPEETQYF. DNA for the CDR3: TGTGCCAGCAGCTTGGAGCTAGCGGGGGGGCCGGAGGAGACCCAGTACTTC.

The V call is TRBV5-6, the J call TRBJ2-1; TRBD2 agrees at 8 bases. The CDR3 is made up of 14 amino acids. The germline V gene has CDR1 SGHDT and CDR2 YYEEEE. Trimming cost V 0 bases and J 5 bases; bases outside gene matches: 1. Written as DNA, the CDR3 is TGTGCCAGCAGCTTGGGAGCGGGGGACAATGAGCAGTTCTTC. Its translation: CASSLGAGDNEQFF.

The V call is TRBV4-1, the J call TRBJ2-3; perhaps TRBD1 as D (6 bases). V was clipped by 1 base and J by 7 bases, with 15 bases between them. Germline V gene sequence: CDR1 MGHRA, CDR2 YSYEKL. The CDR3 has 15 amino acids. The CDR3 region is CASSQAFDQGNTQYF. In DNA form, the CDR3 reads TGCGCCAGCAGCCAAGCATTTGACCAGGGGAATACGCAGTATTTT.

J is TRBJ1-5 and V is TRBV19, with D perhaps TRBD1 (6 bases). Germline loops: CDR1 LNHDA, CDR2 SQIVND (reference sequence). The CDR3 totals 21 residues. The V and J ends lost 3 bases and 0 bases respectively, with 27 bases between them. CDR3: CASSILRGLPWNRVSNQPQHF. CDR3 nucleotide sequence: TGTGCCAGTAGTATTTTGCGGGGGCTACCTTGGAACAGGGTTAGCAATCAGCCCCAGCATTTT.

The chain couples TRBV27 to TRBJ2-1; possible D gene TRBD1, 7 bases. The germline V and J ends were trimmed by 7 bases and 6 bases, with 22 bases remaining between them. The germline gives CDR1 MNHEY, CDR2 SMNVEV (reference sequence). The CDR3 has 16 amino acids. CDR3 sequence (DNA): TGTGCCAGCACTCCTACCCGGGACAGCGGGTCCAATGAGCAGTTCTTC. Translated: CASTPTRDSGSNEQFF.